Each of the 9 T cell receptor beta chains below was sequenced from the same sample in a study of T cell repertoires in cytomegalovirus infection. Antigen specificity for these receptors is unknown. Each CDR3 protein gets one entry after TCRdb re-called the reads with MiXCR. The repertoire holds about 110,000 distinct CDR3 sequences, with 10% as singletons. The sample was PBMCs, sequenced either directly or after in vitro stimulation (not recorded which). The receptors stem from a human donor in good health (CMV status not recorded). Some clones in this sample may be carry-over from other donors' samples.

This clonotype was seen a few times. The chain couples TRBV10-2 to TRBJ2-1; no clear D. The CDR3 is 10 residues long. Germline CDR1 WSHSY, CDR2 SAAADI. Deletions cut 6 bases from V and 5 bases from J, with 2 bases between. CDR3 in DNA: TGCGCCAGCAGGGACAATGAGCAGTTCTTC. Translating gives CASRDNEQFF.

This clonotype has ten or more counts. The rearrangement uses TRBV7-8 and TRBJ1-6; weak D call: TRBD1 (5 bases). The CDR3 covers 16 residues. Trimming removed 5 bases from V and 2 bases from J, with 13 bases in between. Germline V gene data show CDR1 as SGHVS and CDR2 as FQNEAQ. The CDR3 DNA sequence: TGTGCCAGCAGCCAAGAGGAGGGACCCTATAATTCACCCCTCCACTTT. Encoded protein: CASSQEEGPYNSPLHF. The complete variable domain, with remaining parts taken from reference TRBV7-8 and TRBJ1-6, reads GAGVSQSPRYKVAKRGQDVALRCDPISGHVSLFWYQQALGQGPEFLTYFQNEAQLDKSGLPSDRFFAERPEGSVSTLKIQRTQQEDSAVYLCASSQEEGPYNSPLHFGNGTRLTVT.

This chain links TRBV3-1 with TRBJ2-2; perhaps TRBD1 as D (6 bases). Trimming pared 4 bases from V and 2 bases from J, leaving 11 bases between. Per the germline V gene, CDR1 is LGHDT and CDR2 is YNNKEL (reference sequence). This CDR3 has 15 residues. CDR3 sequence (DNA): TGTGCCAGCAGCCTCTTCAGGGGAAACACCGGGGAGCTGTTTTTT. It yields the protein CASSLFRGNTGELFF. Full variable domain (missing parts from reference TRBV3-1 and TRBJ2-2): DTAVSQTPKYLVTQMGNDKSIKCEQNLGHDTMYWYKQDSKKFLKIMFSYNNKELIINETVPNRFSPKSPDKAHLNLHINSLELGDSAVYFCASSLFRGNTGELFFGEGSRLTVL.

This clonotype showed up many times. This chain joins TRBV5-4 and TRBJ2-1, with TRBD2 matching 7 bases. The CDR3 spans 13 residues. Germline CDR1 SGHNT, CDR2 YYREEE (reference sequence). The ends lost 4 bases at V and 2 bases at J; junction bases unmatched: 0. CDR3 DNA: TGTGCCAGCAGCGGGAGGGCCTACAATGAGCAGTTCTTC. Encoded protein: CASSGRAYNEQFF.

The CDR3: CASSFWLGGVNNEQFF. Here the CDR3 DNA reads TGTGCCAGCAGCTTTTGGCTCGGGGGAGTCAACAATGAGCAGTTCTTC. This sequence joins TRBV7-2 and TRBJ2-1; D is perhaps TRBD2 (6 bases). The CDR3 has 16 amino acids. CDR1 and CDR2 from the germline V gene are SGHTA and FQGNSA. V lost 3 bases and J lost 5, with 17 bases in between.

This clonotype showed up many times. The chain links TRBV7-9 to TRBJ2-7; 10 nucleotides agree with TRBD2. J gave up 2 bases and V 7 bases, and 2 bases lay outside the gene matches. The CDR3 runs 13 residues. CDR1 SEHNR and CDR2 FQNEAQ come from the germline V gene (reference sequence). Here the CDR3 reads CASKSGRAYEQYF. DNA of the CDR3: TGTGCCAGCAAAAGCGGGAGGGCCTACGAGCAGTACTTC. Full variable domain (missing parts from reference TRBV7-9 and TRBJ2-7): DTGVSQNPRHKITKRGQNVTFRCDPISEHNRLYWYRQTLGQGPEFLTYFQNEAQLEKSRLLSDRFSAERPKGSFSTLEIQRTEQGDSAMYLCASKSGRAYEQYFGPGTRLTVT.

This clonotype was counted at least ten times. The V gene is TRBV7-8, the J gene TRBJ2-5; the match to TRBD2 covers 10 bases. V lost 2 bases to trimming and J lost 3 bases; unmatched junction nucleotides: 9. The CDR3 has 17 amino acids. Looked up from germline, CDR1 is SGHVS and CDR2 is FQNEAQ. CDR3 nucleotide sequence: TGTGCCAGCAGCTTATCTGTGACTAGCGGGCGAAAAGAGACCCAGTACTTC. As protein: CASSLSVTSGRKETQYF.

The sample holds a few counts of this clonotype. This chain uses TRBV10-3 with TRBJ1-2; D unclear. CDR3 size: 13 residues. Germline V gene data show CDR1 as ENHRY and CDR2 as SYGVKD. V dropped 2 bases and J dropped 4 bases, with 8 bases sitting between them. CDR3 sequence: CAISERESYGYTF. As DNA, the CDR3 is TGTGCCATCAGTGAGAGGGAGAGCTATGGCTACACCTTC.

This clonotype was found many times. The rearrangement uses TRBV12-3 or TRBV12-4 and TRBJ1-1, with no clear D. The length of the CDR3 is 14 residues. The V and J ends lost 7 bases and 0 bases respectively, with 12 bases between them. The DNA for the CDR3 is TGTGCCAGCACCCCCGCCTTTTTGAACACTGAAGCTTTCTTT. Translated: CASTPAFLNTEAFF.